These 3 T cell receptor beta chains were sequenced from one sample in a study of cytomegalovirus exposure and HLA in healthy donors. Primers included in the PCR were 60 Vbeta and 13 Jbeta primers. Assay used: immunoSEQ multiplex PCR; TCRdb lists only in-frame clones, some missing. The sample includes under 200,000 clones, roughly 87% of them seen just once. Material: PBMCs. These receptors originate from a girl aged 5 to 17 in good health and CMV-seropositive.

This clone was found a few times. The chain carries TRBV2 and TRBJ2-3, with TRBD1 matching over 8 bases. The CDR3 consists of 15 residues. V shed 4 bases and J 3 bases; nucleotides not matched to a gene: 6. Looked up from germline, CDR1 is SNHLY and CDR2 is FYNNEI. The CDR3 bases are TGTGCCAGCAGTGTCGACAGGGGACGGACAGATACGCAGTATTTT. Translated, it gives CASSVDRGRTDTQYF.

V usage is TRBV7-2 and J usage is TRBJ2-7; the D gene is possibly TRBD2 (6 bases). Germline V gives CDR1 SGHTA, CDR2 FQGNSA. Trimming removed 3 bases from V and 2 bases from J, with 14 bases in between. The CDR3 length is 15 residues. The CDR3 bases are TGTGCCAGCAGCTTCACCCCGGGACTCACCTACGAGCAGTACTTC. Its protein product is CASSFTPGLTYEQYF.

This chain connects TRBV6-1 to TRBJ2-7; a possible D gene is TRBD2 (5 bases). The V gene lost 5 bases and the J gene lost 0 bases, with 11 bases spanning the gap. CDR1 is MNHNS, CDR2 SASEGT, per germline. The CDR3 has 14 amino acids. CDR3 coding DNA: TGTGCCAGCAGTATCGGGGAGAGCTCCTACGAGCAGTACTTC. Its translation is CASSIGESSYEQYF.